Following are 2 T cell receptor beta chains from one sample sequenced in a study of T-cell memory formation after mild COVID-19. TCRdb itself ran the 5' RACE reads through MiXCR, one entry per CDR3 protein. Among around 300,000 distinct CDR3 sequences, 19% were seen once, and the ten largest hold more than 20%. Sequenced: PBMCs or a T cell subset sorted from them (not recorded which). All receptors come from a man aged 18 to 29 who had mild COVID-19 (a few samples of this study predate the infection). Cell type and time point are not known.

This clonotype was found a few times. This sequence joins TRBV7-9 and TRBJ2-7; D perhaps matches TRBD2 (5 bases). CDR1 and CDR2 from the germline V gene are SEHNR and FQNEAQ (reference sequence). Between the trimmed V and J ends, which lost 11 bases and 2 bases, there was a span of 10 bases. The CDR3 runs 11 residues. The CDR3 DNA is TGTGCCGGCGGGCTAGCCTACGAGCAGTACGTC. Protein: CAGGLAYEQYV.

J is TRBJ2-6 and V is TRBV7-2; D remains ambiguous. This CDR3 spans 16 amino acids. Between the trimmed V and J ends, which lost 1 base and 8 bases, there was a span of 15 bases. Per the germline V gene, CDR1 is SGHTA and CDR2 is FQGNSA. CDR3 bases: TGTGCCAGCAGCTTAGGGGCCCCCGGTAGGACCAACGTCCTGACTTTC. It translates to CASSLGAPGRTNVLTF.